These T cell receptor beta chains were read from a single sample in a study of graft-versus-host responses after intestinal transplantation. The data were produced by immunoSEQ multiplex PCR, yet TCRdb's version contains in-frame clones alone and is incomplete. Among over 120,000 clones listed, 92% were seen once. No cognate antigen is known for these TCRs. The sample in question was unstimulated CD4+ T cells sorted from spleen or lymph node cells, obtained before intestinal transplant. The receptors come from a human donor who received an intestinal transplant. Both conserved end residues are part of each CDR3. The order of the fields is clone size, D gene, V gene, J gene, CDR3 protein, CDR3 DNA. D genes are given only for firm matches. Part of the rows lack a size; the others show once, few, many or a class for expanded clones.

.	.	TRBV28	TRBJ1-3	CASSFQLRVPSGNTIYF	TGTGCCAGCAGTTTCCAACTCAGGGTCCCCTCTGGAAACACCATATATTTT
.	.	TRBV2	TRBJ2-5	CASRTDSQETQYF	TGTGCCAGCCGCACCGATTCCCAAGAGACCCAGTACTTC
.	.	TRBV19	TRBJ2-7	CASSRGAYEQYF	TGTGCCAGTAGTAGGGGGGCCTACGAGCAGTACTTC
once	.	TRBV6-4	TRBJ1-1	CASSPNGQFGNTEAFF	TGTGCCAGCAGTCCAAACGGGCAGTTTGGGAACACTGAAGCTTTCTTT
few	.	TRBV21-1	TRBJ1-3	CARSRGRSGNTIYF	TGTGCCAGGAGCAGGGGCCGGTCTGGAAACACCATATATTTT
.	.	TRBV5-1	TRBJ2-2	CASSLSRGDTGELFF	TGCGCCAGCAGCTTGTCCAGAGGGGACACCGGGGAGCTGTTTTTT
.	.	TRBV10-2	TRBJ2-4	CASSEGGNIQYF	TGCGCCAGCAGTGAGGGGGGCAACATTCAGTACTTC
.	.	TRBV7-6	TRBJ2-3	CASSSGSSDTQYF	TGTGCCAGCAGCTCTGGGTCGTCAGATACGCAGTATTTT
.	TRBD1	TRBV4-3	TRBJ2-3	CASSPQDRGPDTQYF	TGCGCCAGCAGCCCGCAGGACAGGGGTCCAGATACGCAGTATTTT
.	TRBD2	TRBV5-4	TRBJ2-2	CASSLRPSGRAKGNTGELFF	TGTGCCAGCAGCTTAAGACCTAGCGGGAGGGCAAAGGGGAACACCGGGGAGCTGTTTTTT
once	TRBD2	TRBV7-9	TRBJ2-1	CASSLAGASSGEQFF	TGTGCCAGCAGCCTTGCGGGAGCTTCTTCGGGTGAGCAGTTCTTC
.	.	TRBV10-3	TRBJ1-2	CAISEVEAIYGYTF	TGTGCCATCAGTGAAGTTGAGGCGATATATGGCTACACCTTC
.	TRBD1	TRBV19	TRBJ1-5	CASRTLDRGNQPQHF	TGTGCCAGTAGAACTTTGGACAGGGGCAATCAGCCCCAGCATTTT
.	TRBD1	TRBV28	TRBJ1-1	CASSDPTGGVTEAFF	TGTGCCAGCAGTGACCCGACAGGGGGTGTAACTGAAGCTTTCTTT
.	TRBD1	TRBV11-2	TRBJ2-3	CASSLKPGQLTDTQYF	TGTGCCAGCAGCTTAAAGCCGGGACAGCTCACAGATACGCAGTATTTT
few	TRBD1	TRBV18	TRBJ1-5	CASSETGQDQPQHF	TGTGCCAGCTCAGAGACAGGGCAGGATCAGCCCCAGCATTTT
.	.	TRBV19	TRBJ2-7	CASSQDHSYEQYF	TGTGCCAGTAGTCAGGACCACTCCTACGAGCAGTACTTC
.	.	TRBV7-2	TRBJ1-3	CASTLERKDTIYF	TGTGCCAGCACCTTGGAGCGGAAGGATACCATATATTTT
once	.	TRBV7-9	TRBJ2-7	CASSLVGDEQYF	TGTGCCAGCAGCTTAGTGGGGGACGAGCAGTACTTC
.	.	TRBV27	TRBJ1-5	CASSRGMGGNQPQHF	TGTGCCAGCAGTCGGGGGATGGGAGGCAATCAGCCCCAGCATTTT
.	.	TRBV15	TRBJ2-6	CATSGTAGPWGSGANVLTF	TGTGCCACCAGCGGCACGGCAGGCCCCTGGGGGTCTGGGGCCAACGTCCTGACTTTC
.	.	TRBV29-1	TRBJ2-7	CSVAGGYEQYF	TGCAGCGTTGCTGGCGGATACGAGCAGTACTTC
.	.	TRBV19	TRBJ1-4	CASSLSTATNEKLFF	TGTGCCAGTAGTCTCTCGACAGCAACTAATGAAAAACTGTTTTTT
.	.	TRBV11-1	TRBJ2-1	CASSPPPLYNEQFF	TGTGCCAGCAGCCCGCCTCCCCTATACAATGAGCAGTTCTTC
once	.	TRBV27	TRBJ2-7	CASRGASSYEQYF	TGTGCCAGCAGAGGGGCGTCCTCCTACGAGCAGTACTTC
.	.	TRBV4-1	TRBJ2-7	CASSPYRDGTYEQYF	TGCGCCAGCAGCCCCTACCGGGACGGGACCTACGAGCAGTACTTC
.	.	TRBV25-1	TRBJ2-7	CASSGAPGTHEQYF	TGTGCCAGCAGTGGGGCCCCGGGGACCCACGAGCAGTACTTC
.	TRBD2	TRBV5-1	TRBJ2-1	CASSLVASGNNEQFF	TGCGCCAGCAGCTTGGTGGCTAGCGGGAACAATGAGCAGTTCTTC
once	.	TRBV5-5	TRBJ1-1	CASSLATVNTEAFF	TGTGCCAGCAGCTTGGCAACGGTGAACACTGAAGCTTTCTTT
.	TRBD2	TRBV19	TRBJ2-1	CASSPRAGLAGVFYNEQFF	TGTGCCAGTAGTCCAAGGGCAGGACTAGCGGGAGTGTTCTACAATGAGCAGTTCTTC
once	TRBD2	TRBV15	TRBJ2-7	CATSRDRGGGGGSYEQYF	TGTGCCACCAGCAGAGATAGGGGCGGGGGGGGCGGCTCCTACGAGCAGTACTTC
.	.	TRBV4-2	TRBJ2-7	CASSQDATRSSYEQYF	TGTGCCAGCAGCCAAGATGCTACCAGGAGCTCCTACGAGCAGTACTTC
.	TRBD2	TRBV9	TRBJ2-1	CASSVGGGRLYNEQFF	TGTGCCAGCAGCGTAGGGGGAGGGAGGCTCTACAATGAGCAGTTCTTC
.	.	TRBV19	TRBJ2-5	CASAEGGQETQYF	TGTGCCAGTGCCGAGGGGGGTCAAGAGACCCAGTACTTC
.	.	TRBV27	TRBJ1-5	CASSLEGLQPQHF	TGTGCCAGCAGTTTAGAGGGTCTTCAGCCCCAGCATTTT
.	.	TRBV27	TRBJ1-6	CASRITGISYNSPLHF	TGTGCCAGCAGGATTACAGGGATCTCCTATAATTCACCCCTCCACTTT
.	.	TRBV4-2	TRBJ2-7	CASSQDQDNYEQYF	TGTGCCAGCAGCCAAGATCAGGACAATTACGAGCAGTACTTC
.	.	TRBV6-6	TRBJ2-3	CASSLGVTDTQYF	TGTGCCAGCAGTTTAGGAGTGACAGATACGCAGTATTTT
.	TRBD1	TRBV7-9	TRBJ1-2	CASSTRQGVSYGYTF	TGTGCCAGCAGCACCAGACAGGGTGTAAGCTATGGCTACACCTTC
.	TRBD1	TRBV19	TRBJ1-1	CASSATGTVNTEAFF	TGTGCCAGTAGTGCGACCGGGACAGTAAACACTGAAGCTTTCTTT